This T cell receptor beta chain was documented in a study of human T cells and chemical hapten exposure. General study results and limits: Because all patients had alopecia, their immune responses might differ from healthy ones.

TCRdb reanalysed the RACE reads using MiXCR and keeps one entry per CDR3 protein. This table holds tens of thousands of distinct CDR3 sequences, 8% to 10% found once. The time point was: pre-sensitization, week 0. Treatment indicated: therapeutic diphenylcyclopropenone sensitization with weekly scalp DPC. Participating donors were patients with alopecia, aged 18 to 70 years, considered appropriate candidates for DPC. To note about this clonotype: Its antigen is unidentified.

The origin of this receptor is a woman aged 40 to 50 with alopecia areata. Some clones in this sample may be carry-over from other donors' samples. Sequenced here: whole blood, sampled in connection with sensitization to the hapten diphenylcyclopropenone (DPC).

DNA of the CDR3: TGTGCCACCAGCAGAGATAGCGGGGGCCGGCAGCCCCAGCATTTT. Translation gives CATSRDSGGRQPQHF. The V call is TRBV15, the J call TRBJ1-5; possibly TRBD1 for D (6 bases). This CDR3 contains 15 residues. V lost 0 bases and J 7 bases, leaving 13 bases between the germline ends. Germline V gives CDR1 LNHNV, CDR2 YYDKDF (reference sequence).